Reported below is one T cell receptor beta chain. Its cognate antigen is unknown. Germline CDR1 and CDR2: KGHSH and LQKENI. Trimming shortened V by 5 bases and J by 6 bases, and 13 bases separated the two germline ends. The CDR3 loop spans 14 amino acids. This sample stems from a study of cytomegalovirus exposure and HLA in healthy donors. Study observations and caveats: Sequencing artifact likely explains a cluster of highly shared sequence variants. The authors enumerated 180 or so TCR beta chains as linked to cytomegalovirus.

Researchers ran the PCR with 60 Vbeta and 13 Jbeta primers. Repertoires were generated with immunoSEQ multiplex PCR, while TCRdb's copy carries only in-frame clones and drops some. The sample yields approximately 72,000 clones, 60% to 85% seen once. The chain is built from TRBV18 and TRBJ2-2; D is perhaps TRBD1 (6 bases). The specimen sequenced was PBMCs. This sequence originates from a male donor in good health and CMV-seropositive. CDR3 in DNA: TGTGCCAGCTCATTCGAACAGGGTCCCGGGGAGCTGTTTTTT. Translation gives CASSFEQGPGELFF.